This is a list of T cell receptor beta chains from one sample in a study of neoadjuvant anti-PD-1 for oral cavity cancer. Clones were read by immunoSEQ multiplex PCR, and TCRdb kept only the in-frame ones, dropping some. The data hold about 13,000 clones, with 65% to 75% observed a single time. This material consisted of PBMCs, taken after nivolumab (anti-PD-1) treatment. The receptors here all came from a person aged 40 to 85 with oral cavity squamous cell carcinoma. Both conserved end residues are part of each CDR3. The D gene is left open where the match is weak.

D gene	V gene	J gene	CDR3 protein	CDR3 DNA
TRBD2	TRBV7-8	TRBJ2-5	CASTRTRAGAWETQYF	TGTGCCAGCACCCGGACTAGGGCGGGAGCATGGGAGACCCAGTACTTC
TRBD1	TRBV19	TRBJ2-3	CASNPTGADTQYF	TGTGCCAGTAACCCTACAGGGGCAGATACGCAGTATTTT
TRBD1	TRBV10-1	TRBJ1-5	CASSEMPQTGGYSNQPQHF	TGCGCCAGCAGTGAGATGCCCCAAACAGGGGGATATAGCAATCAGCCCCAGCATTTT
TRBD1	TRBV5-1	TRBJ2-4	CASSYQTGLVDIQYF	TGCGCCAGCAGCTACCAGACAGGGTTGGTGGACATTCAGTACTTC
NA	TRBV10-3	TRBJ1-1	CAISALGGSDEAFF	TGTGCCATCAGTGCCCTTGGGGGGTCAGATGAAGCTTTCTTT
NA	TRBV7-3	TRBJ2-2	CASSFQGTATGELFF	TGTGCCAGCAGCTTCCAGGGTACGGCCACCGGGGAGCTGTTTTTT
NA	TRBV2	TRBJ2-4	CASSPQRSIQYF	TGTGCCAGCAGCCCGCAGCGGAGCATTCAGTACTTC
NA	TRBV5-6	TRBJ1-2	CASSSTGIYGYTF	TGTGCCAGCAGCTCCACAGGAATATATGGCTACACCTTC
TRBD2	TRBV29-1	TRBJ2-2	CSARGLAGGRTGELFF	TGCAGCGCCCGGGGACTAGCGGGAGGGCGGACCGGGGAGCTGTTTTTT
NA	TRBV7-9	TRBJ2-1	CASSPIRGPGTSYNEQFF	TGTGCCAGCAGCCCCATCCGGGGACCGGGAACAAGTTACAATGAGCAGTTCTTC
NA	TRBV5-1	TRBJ2-1	CATRPQGAGLLSYNEQFF	TGCGCCACCCGCCCCCAGGGAGCGGGCCTACTCTCCTACAATGAGCAGTTCTTC
NA	TRBV6-6	TRBJ2-5	CASSYGLTGQGETQYF	TGTGCCAGCAGTTACGGTTTAACGGGCCAGGGGGAGACCCAGTACTTC
NA	TRBV28	TRBJ1-2	CASSPIGQRTYGYTF	TGTGCCAGCAGTCCCATCGGGCAGCGGACGTATGGCTACACCTTC